Reported below is one T cell receptor (beta chain). Its cognate antigen is unknown. Germline lookup yields CDR1 MNHNS and CDR2 SASEGT. Trimming pared 6 bases from V and 4 bases from J, leaving 10 bases between. CDR3 size: 13 residues. PCR used 60 Vbeta primers and 13 Jbeta primers. The assay was immunoSEQ multiplex PCR, and TCRdb's table has in-frame clones only and misses some. The data contain over 150,000 clones, 77% of them singletons. This entry is derived from a study of cytomegalovirus exposure and HLA in healthy donors. The study, taken as a whole, reports: Most TCRs appeared rarely, but some public TCRs recurred in many donors.

Sequenced: PBMCs. The V and J genes are TRBV6-1 and TRBJ2-1; D is unclear. The clonotype originates from a woman under 40 in good health and CMV-seropositive. The CDR3 DNA reads as TGTGCCAGCAGGGTTACGAGGTACAATGAGCAGTTCTTC. It translates to CASRVTRYNEQFF.